The clone carrying this T cell receptor beta chain showed up just a few times. Its matching antigen is unknown. The source of the sample is a study of blood T cells in healthy people across ages. Overall study findings and caveats: Using unsorted PBMCs precluded a conclusive naive versus antigen-experienced comparison. Expanded clonotype changes were possibly confounded by unknown donor CMV status.

Primed by a sample-barcoded 5' primer and a J-beta primer mix, a second PCR proceeded for about 6 to 12 cycles. TCRdb re-derived calls from the 5' RACE reads in MiXCR, one entry per CDR3 protein. The table includes under 2,000,000 distinct CDR3 sequences, around half detected once. Trimming at V came to 7 bases and at J to 9 bases, leaving 9 bases not matched to a gene. Germline V gene data show CDR1 as SQVTM and CDR2 as ANQGSEA. This CDR3 is 12 amino acids long. This chain connects TRBV29-1 to TRBJ2-1; 7 nucleotides match TRBD2. The TCR comes from a woman aged 40 to 50 in good health. Sequencing input: blood. The CDR3, as DNA: TGCAGCGCCAAGGAGGTAGCGGGTGAGCAGTTCTTC. Its protein is CSAKEVAGEQFF.